What follows describes a single TCR beta chain. Its antigen is unidentified. The entry originates in a study of T cells in Graves' hyperthyroidism and ophthalmopathy. Broader study findings: A model of 13 V-J pairs discriminated ophthalmopathy from stable hyperthyroidism. Most thyroid clonotypes expanded above 0.001 were also detected in blood.

Germline lookup yields CDR1 SQVTM and CDR2 ANQGSEA. This CDR3 spans 14 amino acids. Amplified TCR beta CDR3 regions derived from RNA transcripts. In the first-round RT-PCR of the TCR CDR3, the HTBI primer set was used. TCRdb processed the multiplex PCR reads anew with MiXCR; each CDR3 protein has one entry. The sample comprises 600,000 to 700,000 distinct CDR3 sequences, just under 45% of which are singletons, and under 8.5% rests with the top ten. The TCR sequence derives from an adult man with Graves' disease, either hyperthyroidism or ophthalmopathy (not recorded which). The specimen was peripheral blood or thyroid tissue (not recorded which). V and J are TRBV29-1 and TRBJ2-5, with TRBD2 as a possible D gene (5 bases). The CDR3 DNA reads TGCGGCGCAAAACCTGGGAGTTCCCAAGAGACCCAGTACTTC. As protein: CGAKPGSSQETQYF. The whole variable domain, filled in from reference TRBV29-1 and TRBJ2-5, reads SAVISQKPSRDICQRGTSLTIQCQVDSQVTMMFWYRQQPGQSLTLIATANQGSEATYESGFVIDKFPISRPNLTFSTLTVSNMSPEDSSIYLCGAKPGSSQETQYFGPGTRLLVL.